These T cell receptor beta chains were read from a single sample in a study of blood T cell repertoires in COVID-19. Clones were sequenced by immunoSEQ multiplex PCR, and TCRdb holds only the in-frame ones, with some missing. This table holds 200,000 to 250,000 clones, approximately 85% found once. Sequenced sample: peripheral blood. The receptors stem from a woman in her 70s with COVID-19, enrolled during active disease. The CDR3 runs from the conserved cysteine through the conserved F or W. A D gene is named only where the DNA matches it firmly.

J | D | length | V | DNA | CDR3
TRBJ2-1 | TRBD1 | 16 | TRBV6-2/TRBV6-3 | TGTGCCAGCAGTTACTCGAAGACAGGGCGCTACAATGAGCAGTTCTTC | CASSYSKTGRYNEQFF
TRBJ1-4 | NA | 15 | TRBV25-1 | TGTGCCAGCGCCTCCCCCGGGGGGAGATGGGAAAAACTGTTTTTT | CASASPGGRWEKLFF
TRBJ1-5 | NA | 15 | TRBV27 | TGTGCCAGCAGTAAACAGGGCGTGGGCAATCAGCCCCAGCATTTT | CASSKQGVGNQPQHF
TRBJ1-3 | NA | 15 | TRBV7-2 | TGTGCCAGCAGCTTGCCCAGTATCTCTGGAAACACCATATATTTT | CASSLPSISGNTIYF
TRBJ1-1 | NA | 16 | TRBV18 | TGTGCCAGCTCACCTAACCACAGGACCCTGAACACTGAAGCTTTCTTT | CASSPNHRTLNTEAFF
TRBJ2-2 | TRBD2 | 16 | TRBV7-3 | TGTGCCAGCAGCTTTAACAGCGGGGGGAACACCGGGGAGCTGTTTTTT | CASSFNSGGNTGELFF
TRBJ1-1 | TRBD1 | 13 | TRBV7-2 | TGTGCCAGCTTCTCCGGGACAGGCTCTGAAGCTTTCTTT | CASFSGTGSEAFF
TRBJ1-5 | NA | 15 | TRBV27 | TGTGCCAGCAGGCCAGGACTGATTAGCAATCAGCCCCAGCATTTT | CASRPGLISNQPQHF
TRBJ1-1 | TRBD1 | 14 | TRBV7-2 | TGTGCCAGCAGCGGAGGGACAGCATACACTGAAGCTTTCTTT | CASSGGTAYTEAFF
TRBJ1-2 | NA | 15 | TRBV3-1/TRBV3-2 | TGTGCCAGCAGCCTACCCGACGCAACCGTGCGGGGCTACACCTTC | CASSLPDATVRGYTF
TRBJ1-1 | NA | 15 | TRBV4-2 | TGTGCCAGCAGCCAAGCAGGGTCCGTGAACACTGAAGCTTTCTTT | CASSQAGSVNTEAFF
TRBJ1-2 | TRBD1 | 14 | TRBV4-3 | TGCGCCAGCAGCTCCTTGACAGGGGGTTATGGCTACACCTTC | CASSSLTGGYGYTF
TRBJ1-2 | NA | 15 | TRBV19 | TGTGCCAGTAGTACCGGACAAACAGGGACCTATGGCTACACCTTC | CASSTGQTGTYGYTF
TRBJ1-1 | NA | 14 | TRBV27 | TGTGCCAGCAGCCCGCGGTTAATCAACACTGAAGCTTTCTTT | CASSPRLINTEAFF
TRBJ1-1 | NA | 13 | TRBV7-3 | TGTGCCAGCAGCCCCCACAAGAACACTGAAGCTTTCTTT | CASSPHKNTEAFF
TRBJ1-1 | NA | 14 | TRBV5-4 | TGTGCCAGCAGCTTGGAGGGGATCAACACTGAAGCTTTCTTT | CASSLEGINTEAFF
TRBJ2-7 | NA | 13 | TRBV5-6 | TGTGCCAGCAACTTGGCAGGATACTACGAGCAGTACTTC | CASNLAGYYEQYF
TRBJ1-5 | TRBD1 | 14 | TRBV4-3 | TGCGCCAGCAGCCCCGGACAGGGAAGCCAGCCCCAGCATTTT | CASSPGQGSQPQHF
TRBJ1-2 | NA | 13 | TRBV5-4 | TGTGCCAGCAGCTTGGCAGGTTGGGATGGCTACACCTTC | CASSLAGWDGYTF
TRBJ1-1 | NA | 16 | TRBV28 | TGTGCCAGCAGTTCAGGGGTTTTAGTGCAGGGCACTGAAGCTTTCTTT | CASSSGVLVQGTEAFF
TRBJ1-2 | TRBD1 | 15 | TRBV5-1 | TGCGCCAGCAGCCCCAGGGCAGGGGGCGACTATGGCTACACCTTC | CASSPRAGGDYGYTF
TRBJ1-6 | TRBD1 | 16 | TRBV11-3 | TGTGCCAGCAGCCCCACGGGAGGGGGCTGGAGTTCACCCCTCCACTTT | CASSPTGGGWSSPLHF
TRBJ1-6 | NA | 15 | TRBV20-1 | TGCAGTGCTAGTCTACCGAGCTCCTATAATTCACCCCTCCACTTT | CSASLPSSYNSPLHF
TRBJ1-1 | NA | 14 | TRBV5-1 | TGCGCCAGCAGCTTGGAAGCCCACAGCACTGAAGCTTTCTTT | CASSLEAHSTEAFF
TRBJ1-2 | NA | 13 | TRBV7-2 | TGTGCCAGCAGCTTAAGGACAGCCTATGGCTACACCTTC | CASSLRTAYGYTF
TRBJ2-5 | TRBD2 | 16 | TRBV6-2/TRBV6-3 | TGTGCCAGCAGTTACGTTGCGGGAGGGCTACTAGAGACCCAGTACTTC | CASSYVAGGLLETQYF
TRBJ2-7 | NA | 16 | TRBV3-1/TRBV3-2 | TGTGCCAGCAGCCAAGGGTCGGCCGCGGTTCCCTACGAGCAGTACTTC | CASSQGSAAVPYEQYF
TRBJ1-5 | NA | 13 | TRBV3-1/TRBV3-2 | TGTGCCAGCAGCCAACGGAGCAATCAGCCCCAGCATTTT | CASSQRSNQPQHF
TRBJ2-3 | TRBD2 | 17 | TRBV9 | TGTGCCAGCAGCGTAGCCCAACTAGCGGGAGTAGCAGATACGCAGTATTTT | CASSVAQLAGVADTQYF